This T cell receptor beta chain was obtained from a study of shared clonotypes between healthy human individuals. Donation came from healthy HIV-negative adults that had no recent acute infections or vaccinations. Combining CD45RO+ cells with CCR7-negative CD45RA+ TemRA cells gave CD8 memory. Profiled with immunoSEQ multiplex PCR; TCRdb holds only in-frame clones, not every one. The sample has about 320,000 clones, 87% seen once; the top ten hold 15% to 20%. In the case of this clone: The target antigen is unknown.

Per the germline V gene, CDR1 is MNHNY and CDR2 is SVGAGI (reference sequence). The CDR3 has 15 amino acids. Trimming left V 0 bases short and J 4 bases short, with 13 bases between. Study-level results: Generation probabilities were higher for clonotypes shared across all four sorted-subset donors than for unshared ones. Donor scarcity curtailed the genetic and exposure-history diversity represented herein.

The rearrangement links TRBV6-6 to TRBJ2-7; the D call may be TRBD1 or TRBD2 (5 bases each). The origin of this receptor is a man aged 18 to 29 in good health. The sequenced sample consisted of memory CD8+ T cells sorted from blood. As for subset: CD45RO+ cells pooled with CCR7-negative TemRA cells. CDR3 loop: CASSYSNRGRYEQYF. In DNA form, the CDR3 reads TGTGCCAGCAGTTACTCGAACCGGGGCCGATACGAGCAGTACTTC.